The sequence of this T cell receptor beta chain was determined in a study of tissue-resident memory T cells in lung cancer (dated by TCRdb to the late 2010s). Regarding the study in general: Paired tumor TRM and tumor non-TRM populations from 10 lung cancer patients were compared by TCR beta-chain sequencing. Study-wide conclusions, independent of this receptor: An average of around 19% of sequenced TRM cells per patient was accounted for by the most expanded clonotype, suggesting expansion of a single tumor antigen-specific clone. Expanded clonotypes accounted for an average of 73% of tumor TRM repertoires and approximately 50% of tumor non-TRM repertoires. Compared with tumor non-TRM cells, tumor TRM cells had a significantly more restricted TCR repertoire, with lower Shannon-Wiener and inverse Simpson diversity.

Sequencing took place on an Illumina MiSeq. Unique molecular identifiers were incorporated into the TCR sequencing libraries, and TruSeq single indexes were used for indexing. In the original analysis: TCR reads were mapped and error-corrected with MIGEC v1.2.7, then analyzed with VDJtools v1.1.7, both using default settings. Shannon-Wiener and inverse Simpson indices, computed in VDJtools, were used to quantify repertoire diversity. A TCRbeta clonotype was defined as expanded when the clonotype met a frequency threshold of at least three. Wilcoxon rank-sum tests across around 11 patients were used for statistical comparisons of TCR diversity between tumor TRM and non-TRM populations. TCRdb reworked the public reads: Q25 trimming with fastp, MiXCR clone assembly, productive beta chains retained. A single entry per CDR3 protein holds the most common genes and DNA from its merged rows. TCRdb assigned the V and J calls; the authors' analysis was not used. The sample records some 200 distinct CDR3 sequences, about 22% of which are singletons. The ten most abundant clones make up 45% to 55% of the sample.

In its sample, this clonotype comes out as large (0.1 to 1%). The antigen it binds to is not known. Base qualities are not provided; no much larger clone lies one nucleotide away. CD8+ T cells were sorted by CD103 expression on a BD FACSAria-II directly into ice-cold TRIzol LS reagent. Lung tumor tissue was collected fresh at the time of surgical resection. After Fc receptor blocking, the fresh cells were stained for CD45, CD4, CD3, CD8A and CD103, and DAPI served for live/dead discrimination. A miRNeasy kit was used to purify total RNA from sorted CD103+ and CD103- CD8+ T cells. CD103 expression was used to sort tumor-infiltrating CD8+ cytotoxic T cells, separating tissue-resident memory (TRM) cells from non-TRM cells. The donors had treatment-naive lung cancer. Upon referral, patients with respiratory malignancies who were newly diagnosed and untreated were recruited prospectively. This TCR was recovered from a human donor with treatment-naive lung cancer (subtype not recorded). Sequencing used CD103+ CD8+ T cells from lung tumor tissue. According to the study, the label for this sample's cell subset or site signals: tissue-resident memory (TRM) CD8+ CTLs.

CDR3 reads: CASSVLDNEQFF. The DNA reads TGTGCCAGCAGTGTGCTGGACAATGAGCAGTTCTTC. The chain is assembled from TRBV2 and TRBJ2-1, with the D gene not confidently named. Between the V and J ends, shortened by 4 bases and 5 bases respectively, the junction contains 6 bases. In the germline V gene, CDR1 corresponds to SNHLY and CDR2 to FYNNEI. From cysteine to phenylalanine, the CDR3 is 12 amino acids long. Only the CDR3 part of the read is kept: 36 bases, read in frame from the first base.